A selection of T cell receptor beta chains follows, all from one sample in a study of circulating and synovial CD4+ cells in juvenile arthritis. Clones were sequenced by immunoSEQ multiplex PCR, and TCRdb holds only the in-frame ones, with some missing. The table lists about 39,000 clones, about 94% of them singletons, with approximately 0.7% in the top ten. The sample consisted of CD4+ T cells from blood. These receptor sequences come from a human donor with juvenile idiopathic arthritis. Each CDR3 is given with its conserved first and last residue. A D gene is named only where the DNA matches it firmly. Not all rows give a size; the values are once, few, many and, for expanded clones, a class.

j_call clone_size d_call v_call cdr3_aa cdr3_nt
TRBJ1-2 once . TRBV9 CASTRTAIYGYTF TGTGCCAGCACCCGGACAGCCATCTATGGCTACACCTTC
TRBJ1-1 once . TRBV5-5 CASSPNPGQNTEAFF TGTGCCAGCAGCCCAAACCCGGGACAGAACACTGAAGCTTTCTTT
TRBJ1-4 . . TRBV6-5 CASRVDSNEKLFF TGTGCCAGCAGGGTAGACAGTAATGAAAAACTGTTTTTT
TRBJ2-7 . . TRBV11-2 CASSFTSGYEQYF TGTGCCAGCAGCTTCACCTCCGGCTACGAGCAGTACTTC
TRBJ1-5 . TRBD1 TRBV6-5 CASSNHRGSQPQHF TGTGCCAGCAGTAATCACAGGGGTTCACAGCCCCAGCATTTT
TRBJ2-2 . . TRBV7-9 CASSLARIPGELFF TGTGCCAGCAGCTTAGCGCGAATACCCGGGGAGCTGTTTTTT
TRBJ2-3 . . TRBV6-5 CASSASVSVTDTQYF TGTGCCAGCAGTGCCTCCGTCTCGGTCACAGATACGCAGTATTTT
TRBJ2-7 . TRBD1 TRBV14 CASSHGQGRSYEQYF TGTGCCAGCAGCCACGGACAGGGTAGATCCTACGAGCAGTACTTC
TRBJ1-1 . . TRBV10-2 CASSESPGMNTEAFF TGCGCCAGCAGTGAGTCACCAGGGATGAACACTGAAGCTTTCTTT
TRBJ1-4 . . TRBV7-9 CASSLAGAGSAEKLFF TGTGCCAGCAGCTTAGCGGGGGCAGGGTCGGCTGAAAAACTGTTTTTT
TRBJ2-1 . TRBD2 TRBV5-1 CASSAGGLAGRDEQFF TGCGCCAGCAGCGCGGGAGGACTAGCGGGTAGGGATGAGCAGTTCTTC
TRBJ1-5 . TRBD1 TRBV6-6 CASSSRDRASQPQHF TGTGCCAGCAGCAGCCGGGACAGGGCTAGTCAGCCCCAGCATTTT
TRBJ1-3 . . TRBV9 CASSVSRGSTSGNTIYF TGTGCCAGCAGCGTATCCCGCGGGAGTACCTCTGGAAACACCATATATTTT
TRBJ2-7 . TRBD1 TRBV11-1 CASSSGTGGSYEQYF TGTGCCAGCAGCTCAGGGACAGGGGGTTCCTACGAGCAGTACTTC
TRBJ2-3 . TRBD2 TRBV28 CASSFRGGTQYF TGTGCCAGCAGCTTCCGGGGGGGGACGCAGTATTTT
TRBJ2-7 . . TRBV7-3 CASSPRQRGSSYEQYF TGTGCCAGCAGCCCCCGCCAACGGGGGAGCTCCTACGAGCAGTACTTC
TRBJ2-7 . . TRBV5-6 CASSLGFNRWESEQYF TGTGCCAGCAGCTTGGGCTTTAACCGGTGGGAGAGCGAGCAGTACTTC
TRBJ2-2 . . TRBV19 CASRPGQNTGELFF TGTGCCAGTAGGCCGGGACAGAACACCGGGGAGCTGTTTTTT
TRBJ1-4 . . TRBV21-1 CASSNAPILPEKLFF TGTGCCAGCAGCAACGCGCCCATCCTACCCGAAAAACTGTTTTTT
TRBJ2-3 . TRBD2 TRBV5-6 CASSTLLLAGGGDTQYF TGTGCCAGCAGCACCCTTCTTTTAGCGGGGGGCGGGGATACGCAGTATTTT
TRBJ1-1 . TRBD1 TRBV9 CASSVDPGQVNTEAFF TGTGCCAGCAGCGTCGACCCCGGACAGGTGAACACTGAAGCTTTCTTT
TRBJ1-3 . . TRBV7-9 CASSQGLGNTIYF TGTGCCAGCAGCCAGGGCCTAGGAAACACCATATATTTT
TRBJ2-3 . . TRBV19 CASTLNSLGTDTQYF TGTGCCAGTACCCTCAATTCCCTCGGTACAGATACGCAGTATTTT
TRBJ2-5 once . TRBV4-2 CASSQVRDGQYQETQYF TGTGCCAGCAGCCAAGTAAGGGATGGACAGTACCAAGAGACCCAGTACTTC
TRBJ1-5 . . TRBV7-2 CASSLGGTPQHF TGTGCCAGCAGCTTGGGGGGGACGCCCCAGCATTTT
TRBJ1-6 . . TRBV6-5 CASSYTLDSYNSPLHF TGTGCCAGCAGCTACACTCTCGACAGCTATAATTCCCCCCTCCACTTT
TRBJ2-7 few . TRBV5-8 CASTPRLISSYEQYF TGTGCCAGCACCCCGCGTTTGATTAGCTCCTACGAGCAGTACTTC
TRBJ1-2 . TRBD1 TRBV9 CASSVAGQGDGYTF TGTGCCAGCAGCGTAGCTGGACAGGGTGATGGCTACACCTTC
TRBJ2-2 . TRBD1 TRBV9 CASSAQGQGAFTGELFF TGTGCCAGCAGCGCCCAGGGACAGGGGGCGTTCACCGGGGAGCTGTTTTTT
TRBJ1-2 . . TRBV7-2 CASSPRGGVFGYTF TGTGCCAGCAGCCCCCGTGGAGGGGTTTTTGGCTACACCTTC
TRBJ1-1 once . TRBV5-1 CASSPGSNTEAFF TGCGCCAGCAGCCCGGGGTCCAACACTGAAGCTTTCTTT
TRBJ1-5 . TRBD1 TRBV5-4 CASSWKGTGALNSNQPQHF TGTGCCAGCAGCTGGAAGGGGACAGGGGCCCTTAATAGCAATCAGCCCCAGCATTTT
TRBJ2-7 . TRBD2 TRBV9 CASSAIAGGSYEQYF TGTGCCAGCAGCGCCATAGCGGGGGGCTCCTACGAGCAGTACTTC
TRBJ2-7 . TRBD1 TRBV18 CASSTGGGTGGNEQYF TGTGCCAGCTCGACCGGAGGGGGGACAGGGGGCAACGAGCAGTACTTC
TRBJ1-5 . . TRBV4-1 CASSQDSGSGNQPQHF TGCGCCAGCAGCCAAGATAGCGGTAGTGGCAATCAGCCCCAGCATTTT
TRBJ1-1 . TRBD1 TRBV6-6 CASSFGTGRLNTEAFF TGTGCCAGCAGTTTTGGGACAGGGAGACTGAACACTGAAGCTTTCTTT
TRBJ1-4 . . TRBV18 CASSPGTSTNEKLFF TGTGCCAGCTCACCGGGCACTTCAACTAATGAAAAACTGTTTTTT
TRBJ1-2 . . TRBV18 CASSLWANGYTF TGTGCCAGCTCTTTATGGGCCAATGGCTACACCTTC
TRBJ2-7 . TRBD2 TRBV4-3 CASSQVFRGGSYEQYF TGCGCCAGCAGCCAAGTTTTCCGGGGGGGGTCCTACGAGCAGTACTTC
TRBJ2-5 . TRBD1 TRBV7-9 CASSYRTGRQETQYF TGTGCCAGCAGCTACAGGACAGGGCGCCAAGAGACCCAGTACTTC
TRBJ1-1 . . TRBV5-5 CASSLEKEATEAFF TGTGCCAGCAGCTTGGAGAAGGAGGCAACTGAAGCTTTCTTT
TRBJ1-5 . TRBD1 TRBV19 CASSIGPGQPNQPQHF TGTGCCAGTAGTATTGGCCCGGGACAGCCTAATCAGCCCCAGCATTTT
TRBJ2-2 . TRBD1 TRBV7-7 CASSLVWTGAHTGELFF TGTGCTAGCAGCTTAGTGTGGACAGGGGCGCACACCGGGGAGCTGTTTTTT
TRBJ2-1 few TRBD1 TRBV5-1 CASSLEGGTDNEQFF TGCGCCAGCAGCTTGGAGGGTGGGACAGACAATGAGCAGTTCTTC
TRBJ1-5 . . TRBV5-8 CASSFTRVSNQPQHF TGTGCCAGCAGCTTCACCCGGGTAAGCAATCAGCCCCAGCATTTT
TRBJ2-5 . . TRBV5-1 CASSLDRGTVSKTQYF TGCGCCAGCAGCTTGGATCGGGGGACGGTATCGAAGACCCAGTACTTC
TRBJ2-5 . . TRBV20-1 CSAGRGETQYF TGCAGTGCGGGTCGGGGAGAGACCCAGTACTTC
TRBJ1-6 . TRBD1 TRBV14 CASSHRRDRGNSPLHF TGTGCCAGCAGCCATAGACGGGACAGGGGGAACTCACCCCTCCACTTT
TRBJ1-2 . . TRBV6-6 CASRIGRDYGYTF TGTGCCAGCAGAATAGGGCGGGACTATGGCTACACCTTC
TRBJ2-1 once TRBD2 TRBV5-1 CASSPGASGGQNSPYNEQFF TGCGCCAGCAGCCCGGGGGCTAGCGGGGGCCAGAACTCTCCCTACAATGAGCAGTTCTTC
TRBJ1-2 . . TRBV6-1 CASSESGRFGYTF TGTGCCAGCAGTGAATCCGGGAGATTTGGCTACACCTTC
TRBJ2-1 . TRBD2 TRBV7-9 CASSLLAGGGYNEQFF TGTGCCAGCAGCTTACTCGCGGGGGGTGGTTACAATGAGCAGTTCTTC
TRBJ2-3 . TRBD2 TRBV4-3 CASSQVLAGGRTDTQYF TGCGCCAGCAGCCAAGTGCTAGCGGGGGGTCGCACAGATACGCAGTATTTT
TRBJ1-3 . TRBD1 TRBV9 CASSDRQGARGNTIYF TGTGCCAGCAGCGACAGACAGGGGGCGCGTGGAAACACCATATATTTT